This T cell receptor (beta chain) was identified during a study of blood T cells in healthy people across ages. The study's findings and limits: Donors of long life had a larger count of naive CD4+ cells and greater diversity than aged donors. Diversity was estimated from one million T cells, and these estimates were considered underestimates.

This CDR3 has 13 residues. Germline lookup yields CDR1 LNHNV and CDR2 YYDKDF (reference sequence). Trimming took 8 bases from V and 2 from J, leaving 10 bases between them. Primed by a sample-barcoded 5' primer and a J-beta primer mix, a second PCR proceeded for about 7 to 11 cycles. From the 5' RACE reads, TCRdb called clonotypes with MiXCR, one entry per CDR3 protein. The data hold some 930,000 distinct CDR3 sequences, with 25% to 35% observed a single time. As concerns this clonotype: Its antigen is as yet unknown.

These records were also assigned to another study, of T cells of mothers and their children. That investigation notes: Per child, around 3 million TCR beta CDR3 reads were obtained, against over 9 million per mother.

The origin of this receptor is a woman in her forties in good health. Source material: blood. The V and J genes are TRBV15 and TRBJ1-5; no definite D call. The CDR3 loop is CATAPWGNQPQHF. CDR3 coding DNA: TGTGCCACCGCCCCCTGGGGCAATCAGCCCCAGCATTTT.